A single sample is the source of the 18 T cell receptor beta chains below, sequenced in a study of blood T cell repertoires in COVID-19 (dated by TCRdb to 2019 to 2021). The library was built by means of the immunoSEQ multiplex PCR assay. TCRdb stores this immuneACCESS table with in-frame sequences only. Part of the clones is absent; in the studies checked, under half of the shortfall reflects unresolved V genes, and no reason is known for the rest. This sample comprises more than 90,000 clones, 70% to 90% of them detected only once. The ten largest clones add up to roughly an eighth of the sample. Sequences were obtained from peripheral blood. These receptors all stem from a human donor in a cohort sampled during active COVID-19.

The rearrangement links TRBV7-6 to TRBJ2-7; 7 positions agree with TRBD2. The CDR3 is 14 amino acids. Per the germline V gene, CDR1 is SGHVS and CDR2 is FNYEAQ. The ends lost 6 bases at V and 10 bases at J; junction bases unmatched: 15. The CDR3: CASSQNAEGGSQYF. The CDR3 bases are TGTGCCAGCAGTCAGAACGCGGAGGGCGGGAGCCAGTACTTC.

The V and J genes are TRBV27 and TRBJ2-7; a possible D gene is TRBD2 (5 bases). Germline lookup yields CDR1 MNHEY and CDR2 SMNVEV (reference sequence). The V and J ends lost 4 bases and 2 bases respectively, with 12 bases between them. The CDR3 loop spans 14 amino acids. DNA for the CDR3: TGTGCCAGCAGTTCGTTCGGGGTCACCTACGAGCAGTACTTC. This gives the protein CASSSFGVTYEQYF.

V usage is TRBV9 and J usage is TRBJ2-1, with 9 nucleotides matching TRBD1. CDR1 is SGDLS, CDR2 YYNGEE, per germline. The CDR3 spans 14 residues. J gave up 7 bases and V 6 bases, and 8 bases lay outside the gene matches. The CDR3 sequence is CASTPGQGRNEQFF. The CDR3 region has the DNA TGTGCCAGCACCCCGGGACAGGGCCGGAATGAGCAGTTCTTC. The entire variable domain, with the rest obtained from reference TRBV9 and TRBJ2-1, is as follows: DSGVTQTPKHLITATGQRVTLRCSPRSGDLSVYWYQQSLDQGLQFLIQYYNGEERAKGNILERFSAQQFPDLHSELNLSSLELGDSALYFCASTPGQGRNEQFFGPGTRLTVL.

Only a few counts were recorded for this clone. CDR3 sequence: CAIRGRSAGNTIYF. The CDR3 DNA reads TGTGCCATCAGGGGCCGATCCGCCGGAAACACCATATATTTT. The gene calls are TRBV10-3 and TRBJ1-3, with unresolved D. Germline V CDR1 and CDR2: ENHRY, SYGVKD. The CDR3 length is 14 residues. Trimming took 6 bases from V and 4 from J, leaving 13 bases between them.

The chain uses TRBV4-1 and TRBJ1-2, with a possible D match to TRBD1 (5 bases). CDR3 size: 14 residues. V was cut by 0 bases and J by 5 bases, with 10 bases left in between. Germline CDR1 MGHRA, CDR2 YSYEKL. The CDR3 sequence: CASSQDRSGYGYTF. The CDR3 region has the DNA TGCGCCAGCAGCCAAGACCGGTCAGGGTATGGCTACACCTTC.

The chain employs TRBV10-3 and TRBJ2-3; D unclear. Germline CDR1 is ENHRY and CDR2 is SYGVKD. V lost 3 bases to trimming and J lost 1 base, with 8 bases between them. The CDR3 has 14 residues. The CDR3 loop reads CAISDSKGTDTQYF. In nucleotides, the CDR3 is TGTGCCATCAGTGACAGTAAAGGCACAGATACGCAGTATTTT.

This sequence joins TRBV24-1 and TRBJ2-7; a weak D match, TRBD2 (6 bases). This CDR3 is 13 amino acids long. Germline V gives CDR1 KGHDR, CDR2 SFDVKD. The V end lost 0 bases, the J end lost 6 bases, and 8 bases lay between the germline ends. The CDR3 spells CATSDLRGGEQYF. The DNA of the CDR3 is TGTGCCACCAGTGATTTGAGGGGAGGCGAGCAGTACTTC.

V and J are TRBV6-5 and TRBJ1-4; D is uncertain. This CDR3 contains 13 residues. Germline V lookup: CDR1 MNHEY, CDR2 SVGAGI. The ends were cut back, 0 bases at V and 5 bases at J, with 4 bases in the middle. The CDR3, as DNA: TGTGCCAGCAGTTACTCACAGAATGAAAAACTGTTTTTT. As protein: CASSYSQNEKLFF.

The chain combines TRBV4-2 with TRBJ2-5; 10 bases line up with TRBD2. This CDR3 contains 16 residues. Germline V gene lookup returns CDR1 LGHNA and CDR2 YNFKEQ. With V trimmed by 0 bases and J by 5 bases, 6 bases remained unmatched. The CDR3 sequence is CASSQELAGALETQYF. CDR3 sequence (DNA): TGTGCCAGCAGCCAAGAGCTAGCGGGGGCACTGGAGACCCAGTACTTC.

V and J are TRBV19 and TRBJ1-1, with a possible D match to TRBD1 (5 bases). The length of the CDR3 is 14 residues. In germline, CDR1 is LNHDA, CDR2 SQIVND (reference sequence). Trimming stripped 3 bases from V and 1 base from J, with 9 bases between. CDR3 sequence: CASSIGDSNTEAFF. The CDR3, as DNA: TGTGCCAGTAGTATTGGGGACTCGAACACTGAAGCTTTCTTT.

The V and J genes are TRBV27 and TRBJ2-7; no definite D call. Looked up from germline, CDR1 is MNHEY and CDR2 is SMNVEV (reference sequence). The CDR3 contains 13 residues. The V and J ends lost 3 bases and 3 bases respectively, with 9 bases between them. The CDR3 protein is CASSFGGSYEQYF. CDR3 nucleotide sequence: TGTGCCAGCAGTTTTGGTGGCAGCTACGAGCAGTACTTC.

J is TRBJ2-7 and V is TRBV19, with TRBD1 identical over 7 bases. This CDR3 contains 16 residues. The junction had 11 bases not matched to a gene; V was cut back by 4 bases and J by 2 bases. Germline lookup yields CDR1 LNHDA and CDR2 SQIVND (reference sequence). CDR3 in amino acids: CASSTRQGRSPYEQYF. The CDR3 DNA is TGTGCCAGTAGTACACGACAGGGAAGGAGCCCCTACGAGCAGTACTTC.

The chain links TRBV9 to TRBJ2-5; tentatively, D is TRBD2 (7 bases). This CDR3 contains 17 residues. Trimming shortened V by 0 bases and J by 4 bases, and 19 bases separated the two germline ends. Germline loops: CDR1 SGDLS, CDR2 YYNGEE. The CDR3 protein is CASSVEEWRGLGETQYF. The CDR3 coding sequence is TGTGCCAGCAGCGTAGAAGAGTGGCGGGGGCTCGGAGAGACCCAGTACTTC.

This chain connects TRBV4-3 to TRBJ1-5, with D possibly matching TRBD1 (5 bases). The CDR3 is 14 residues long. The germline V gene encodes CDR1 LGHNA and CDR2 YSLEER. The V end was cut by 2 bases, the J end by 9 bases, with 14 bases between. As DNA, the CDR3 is TGCGCCAGCAGCCAACAATCAGGGTTCGGGCCCCAGCATTTT. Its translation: CASSQQSGFGPQHF.

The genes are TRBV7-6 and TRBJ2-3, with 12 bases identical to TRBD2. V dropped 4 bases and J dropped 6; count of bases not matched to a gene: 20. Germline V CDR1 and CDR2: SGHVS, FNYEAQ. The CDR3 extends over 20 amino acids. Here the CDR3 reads CASSYIRSSGRGLPVDTQYF. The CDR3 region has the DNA TGTGCCAGCAGCTACATTAGGTCTAGCGGGAGGGGGCTGCCGGTTGATACGCAGTATTTT.

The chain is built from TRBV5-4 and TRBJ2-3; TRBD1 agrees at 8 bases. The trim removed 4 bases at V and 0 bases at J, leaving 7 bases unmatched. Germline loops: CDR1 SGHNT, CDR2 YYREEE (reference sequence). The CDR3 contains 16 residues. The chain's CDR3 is CASSRTGGPSTDTQYF. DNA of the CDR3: TGTGCCAGCAGCCGTACAGGGGGTCCTAGCACAGATACGCAGTATTTT.

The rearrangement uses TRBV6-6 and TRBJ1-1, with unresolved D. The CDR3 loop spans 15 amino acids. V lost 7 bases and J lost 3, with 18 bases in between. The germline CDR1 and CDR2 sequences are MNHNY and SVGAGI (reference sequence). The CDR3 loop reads CASIPGDAGYTEAFF. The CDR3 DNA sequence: TGTGCCAGCATTCCCGGTGATGCAGGTTACACTGAAGCTTTCTTT.

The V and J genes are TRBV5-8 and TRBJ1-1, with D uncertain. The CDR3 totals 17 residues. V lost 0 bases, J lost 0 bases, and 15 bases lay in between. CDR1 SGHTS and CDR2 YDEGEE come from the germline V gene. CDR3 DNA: TGTGCCAGCAGCTTGGGGGCATTCCCCTTTATGAACACTGAAGCTTTCTTT. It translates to CASSLGAFPFMNTEAFF.